This T cell receptor (beta chain) was sequenced during a study of naive and memory T cell subsets. Study findings and constraints: A clonotype means one alpha or beta sequence, not an alpha/beta pair. The power law exponent of TCR abundance differed between naive and memory cells. Findings for naive and memory subsets could not be checked against ground truth.

CDR3 length: 14 residues. The trim removed 3 bases at V and 7 bases at J, leaving 4 bases unmatched. CDR1 is LNHDA and CDR2 is SQIVND in the germline V gene (reference sequence). Both TRBC1 and TRBC2 were covered by a beta constant-region primer of two equimolar oligonucleotides. TCRdb re-analysed the UMI-ligation and nested PCR reads in MiXCR, keeping a single row per CDR3 protein. This repertoire shows roughly 98,000 distinct CDR3 sequences, around 6.5% found once; its top ten account for 1.6%. This clonotype appeared many times. Its antigen is not identified. Four subsets defined by CD45RA and CD27 were sorted after CD3, CD4, CD8 and live/dead staining.

The sample comprised central memory CD4+ T cells from blood. The V and J genes are TRBV19 and TRBJ1-4; 8 bases match TRBD1. This clonotype was sampled from a human donor in good health. The DNA of the CDR3 is TGTGCCAGTAGTATGGGGACAGGCCCTGAAAAACTGTTTTTT. This codes for CASSMGTGPEKLFF.